The TCR beta chain under discussion was sequenced for a study of T-cell memory formation after mild COVID-19. Study results and caveats: Contracting clones localized mainly to CM and EM when CD4+ and mainly to EMRA when CD8+. Later expanders leaned CD4+, whereas clones that contracted between day 15 and 85 were balanced CD4/CD8. Nothing showed for sure that second-wave clones peaking on day 37 were SARS-CoV-2 specific.

This clonotype was detected a few times. Its antigen is still unknown. Trimming stripped 9 bases from V and 2 bases from J, with 10 bases between. This CDR3 has 13 amino acids. Germline lookup yields CDR1 SGHVS and CDR2 FNYEAQ. A 5'RACE reaction primed in the constant segment made cDNA libraries of TCR alpha and TCR beta, and these carried sample barcodes and UMIs. TCRdb reprocessed the 5' RACE reads with MiXCR, giving one entry per CDR3 protein. Of a few hundred thousand distinct CDR3 sequences detected, more than 20% appear once; the ten largest clones hold approximately 13%. The rearrangement links TRBV7-6 to TRBJ2-2, with no clear D. This clonotype was obtained from an adult woman who had mild COVID-19 (a few samples of this study predate the infection). Cell type and time point are not known. The source material was PBMCs or a T cell subset sorted from them (not recorded which). The CDR3 is CASNSYNTGELFF. In DNA form, the CDR3 reads TGTGCCAGTAACTCATATAACACCGGGGAGCTGTTTTTT.